Below, 18 T cell receptor beta chains from the same sample are listed, as sequenced in a study of tissue T cells after allogeneic stem cell transplantation. Clones were sequenced by immunoSEQ multiplex PCR, and TCRdb holds only the in-frame ones, with some missing. The sample lists 3,100 or so clones; 44% were seen once. The time point was: mouse harvest day 14 after allogeneic transplant. Mouse grafts combined 10^7 T-cell-depleted bone marrow cells with 10^6 splenic CD5+ T cells. The sequenced sample was gut tissue. These receptors originate from a female BALB/c mouse given C57BL/6 T cells with graft-versus-host disease after an allogeneic hematopoietic cell transplant.

By sample fraction, this clone is medium-sized. Gene names refer to mouse genes. The CDR3 end lies 1 residue beyond the end of the read and is filled in from the germline J gene. The chain uses TRBV26 and TRBJ2-5; D gene uncertain. Germline CDR1 and CDR2: KGHPV and FQNQEV (reference sequence). CDR3 size: 12 residues. The V end lost 2 bases, the J end lost 5 bases, and 5 bases lay between the germline ends. The CDR3 bases that were read are TGTGCCAGCAGTCTGCGGAGAGACACCCAGTAC. Translated, it gives CASSLRRDTQY. The whole CDR3 sequence reads CASSLRRDTQYF.

Comment on this clone: Gene names and germline refer to mouse. The DNA ends 1 residue before the CDR3 does, and the rest of the CDR3 is filled in from the germline J gene. The chain couples TRBV3 to TRBJ1-3; no definite D call. Germline-derived CDR1 and CDR2 are SNHLY and FYNGKV (reference sequence). V lost 2 bases and J lost 0, with 2 bases in between. The CDR3 totals 13 residues. CDR3 bases read: TGTGCCAGCAGCTTAAATTCTGGAAATACGCTCTAT. It yields the protein CASSLNSGNTLY. The complete CDR3 sequence is CASSLNSGNTLYF. Full variable domain (outside the CDR3, taken from reference TRBV3 and TRBJ1-3): GPKVLQIPSHQIIDMGQMVTLNCDPVSNHLYFYWYKQILGQQMEFLVNFYNGKVMEKSKLFKDQFSVERPDGSYFTLKIQPTALEDSAVYFCASSLNSGNTLYFGEGSRLIVV.

A remark on this clone: Germline and genes: mouse. The read stops 1 residue short of the end of the CDR3; the missing end is completed from the germline J gene. The chain links TRBV3 to TRBJ2-5; 9 bases map to TRBD2. The CDR3 is 14 amino acids. With 3 bases clipped from V and 2 bases from J, the junction kept 0 bases outside the gene matches. CDR1 and CDR2 from the germline V gene are SNHLY and FYNGKV (reference sequence). The part of the CDR3 DNA that was read is TGTGCCAGCAGCTTCTGGGGGGGCCAAGACACCCAGTAC. Protein sequence: CASSFWGGQDTQY. The full CDR3 protein reads CASSFWGGQDTQYF.

Relative to its sample, this clone is medium-sized. Gene names are mouse gene names. The read terminates 1 residue before the CDR3 end, so the remaining end is supplied by the germline J gene. The V call is TRBV13-3, the J call TRBJ2-1, with TRBD1 identical over 7 bases. Trimming at V came to 3 bases and at J to 0 bases, leaving 3 bases not matched to a gene. This CDR3 has 15 residues. Germline V gene data show CDR1 as NNHDY and CDR2 as SYVADS. The CDR3 bases that were read are TGTGCCAGCAGTGGGGACAGCCATAACTATGCTGAGCAGTTC. This encodes CASSGDSHNYAEQF. The CDR3 as a whole reads CASSGDSHNYAEQFF.

About this clone itself: These gene names are mouse names. Incomplete CDR3 DNA: TGTGCCAGCAGCCCAGGACAGGGTCAAAACACCTTGTAC. Amino acids: CASSPGQGQNTLY. The whole CDR3 region reads CASSPGQGQNTLYF. The chain joins TRBV5 to TRBJ2-4; 7 nucleotides agree with TRBD1. The read ends 1 residue early relative to the CDR3; the germline J gene fills the gap. The CDR3 runs to 14 residues. Germline values: CDR1 LGHNA, CDR2 YNLKQL (reference sequence). The J segment lost 1 base and the V segment lost 4 bases, leaving 2 bases of the junction unmatched.

In this sample, this clone turned up a few times. The listed genes are named as in mouse. The read falls 1 residue short of the CDR3 end, and the missing part is taken from the germline J gene. This chain connects TRBV29 to TRBJ1-5; a weak D match, TRBD1 (5 bases). Trimming shortened V by 4 bases and J by 2 bases, and 6 bases separated the two germline ends. The CDR3 spans 13 residues. Germline lookup yields CDR1 MSHET and CDR2 SYDVDS. The DNA read from the CDR3 is TGTGCTAGCAGTTCCAGGGACAACCAGGCTCCGCTT. Its translation: CASSSRDNQAPL. The full CDR3 reads CASSSRDNQAPLF.

The table lists this clone with a few counts. Gene names are the mouse ones. Sequencing ends 1 residue short of the CDR3 end; the germline J gene provides the rest. This chain joins TRBV16 and TRBJ2-4; D ambiguous. The CDR3 runs 14 residues. From germline, CDR1 is SGHSA and CDR2 FRNQAP. V was shortened by 4 bases and J by 0 bases, with 8 bases between the two germline ends. CDR3 in amino acids: CASSSQTSQNTLYF. The part of the CDR3 DNA that was read is TGTGCAAGCAGCTCACAGACTAGTCAAAACACCTTGTAC.

The sample holds a few counts of this clone. Gene names are mouse gene names. The read ends 1 residue shy of where the CDR3 ends; the end is completed using the germline J gene. V gene TRBV1 combines with J gene TRBJ2-1; 9 nucleotides match TRBD2. After removal of 3 bases from V and 7 bases from J, the junction contained 7 bases not matched to a gene. This CDR3 is 15 amino acids long. CDR1 and CDR2 from the germline V gene are NSQYPW and LRSPGD (reference sequence). Incomplete CDR3 DNA: TGCACCTGCAGTGCTTCGCGCTGGGGGGGAGCTGAGCAGTTC. Translation: CTCSASRWGGAEQF. The full CDR3 is CTCSASRWGGAEQFF.

This clone is medium-sized. Gene names are mouse gene names. Sequencing ends 1 residue short of the CDR3 end; the germline J gene provides the rest. The V call is TRBV1, the J call TRBJ1-1, with D maybe TRBD1 (5 bases). The germline gives CDR1 NSQYPW, CDR2 LRSPGD (reference sequence). Trimming took off 3 bases at V and 1 base at J, with 9 bases between the two ends. CDR3 length: 14 residues. CDR3 sequence reads: CTCSARQQNTEVFF. The sequenced part of the CDR3 DNA is TGCACCTGCAGTGCCAGACAGCAAAACACAGAAGTCTTC.

Concerning this clone itself: Germline and genes: mouse. The read ends 1 residue before the CDR3 terminus; that terminus is restored from the germline J gene. The gene calls are TRBV12-1 and TRBJ2-4; D is possibly TRBD2 (6 bases). Trimming took 1 base from V and 0 from J, leaving 7 bases between them. The CDR3 loop spans 14 amino acids. Germline CDR1 SGHSN, CDR2 HYEKVE. CDR3 protein: CASSLGGSQNTLYF. CDR3 bases read: TGTGCCAGCTCTCTTGGGGGAAGTCAAAACACCTTGTAC.

Concerning this clone itself: The gene names given are mouse names. The CDR3 end is not reached by the read, which stops 1 residue before it; the germline J gene fills it in. This chain joins TRBV15 and TRBJ2-4; possible D gene TRBD2, 7 bases. Germline V gene data show CDR1 as SGHND and CDR2 as FRSKSL. The CDR3 has 15 amino acids. V was clipped by 1 base and J by 0 bases, with 8 bases between them. The CDR3 loop reads CASSLGGASQNTLYF. The sequenced part of the CDR3 DNA is TGTGCCAGCAGTTTAGGGGGGGCTAGTCAAAACACCTTGTAC.

To note about this clone: Gene names and germline match the mouse. The CDR3 is cut off 1 residue early in the read; its end comes from the germline J gene. This chain joins TRBV31 and TRBJ2-5; 10 bases agree with TRBD1. With 1 base clipped from V and 7 bases from J, the junction kept 2 bases outside the gene matches. CDR3 length: 13 residues. Germline lookup yields CDR1 GKSSPN and CDR2 SITVG. Partial CDR3 DNA: TGTGCCTGGAGTCCGGGACAGGGGAACACCCAGTAC. Amino acid sequence: CAWSPGQGNTQY. The complete CDR3 protein is CAWSPGQGNTQYF.

With respect to this clone: Gene and germline names: mouse. The identical CDR3 is also encoded by other nucleotide sequences in the sample. The CDR3 sequence is CASSLPGDNERLFF. The sequenced part of the CDR3 DNA is TGTGCTAGCAGTTTACCAGGGGACAACGAAAGATTATTT. The chain links TRBV13-2 to TRBJ1-4; tentative D call: TRBD1 (6 bases). Sequencing ends 1 residue short of the CDR3 end; the germline J gene provides the rest. Germline CDR1 NNHNN, CDR2 SYGAGS (reference sequence). The CDR3 consists of 14 residues.

By sample share, this clone is medium-sized. A read error may explain this, as a much larger clone is one base away. Germline and genes here are mouse. The read halts 1 residue ahead of the CDR3 end, with the missing end drawn from the germline J gene. The sample contains more than one DNA sequence encoding this CDR3. The genes are TRBV13-2 and TRBJ2-5, with TRBD2 identical over 14 bases. Unmatched junction bases numbered 6, after V lost 5 bases and J lost 4 bases. The CDR3 runs to 16 residues. Germline values: CDR1 NNHNN, CDR2 SYGAGS (reference sequence). CDR3 protein: CASGGGLGGREDTQYF. CDR3 bases read: TGTGCCAGCGGGGGGGGACTGGGGGGGCGCGAAGACACCCAGTAC.

Concerning this clone itself: Gene names and germline match the mouse. The read gets to within 1 residue of the CDR3 end, and the germline J gene fills in the rest. J is TRBJ1-2 and V is TRBV26, with D perhaps matching TRBD1 (5 bases). This CDR3 comprises 15 residues. The germline gives CDR1 KGHPV, CDR2 FQNQEV (reference sequence). V dropped 2 bases and J dropped 3 bases, with 13 bases sitting between them. The CDR3 spells CASSLIAGGYSDYTF. CDR3 DNA (partial): TGTGCCAGCAGTCTGATTGCGGGGGGTTACTCCGACTACACC.

Concerning this clone itself: Gene names are mouse gene names. The read comes to an end 1 residue before the CDR3 does, leaving the germline J gene to fill in the end. The chain combines TRBV13-2 with TRBJ2-2, with TRBD1 matching over 7 bases. Per the germline V gene, CDR1 is NNHNN and CDR2 is SYGAGS (reference sequence). Trimming removed 2 bases from V and 4 bases from J; junction bases left unmatched: 2. This CDR3 region has 14 residues. The CDR3 DNA, read in part, is TGTGCCAGCGGTGAACCAGGGGGCACCGGGCAGCTCTAC. Translation gives CASGEPGGTGQLY. The full CDR3 is CASGEPGGTGQLYF.

Concerning this clone itself: Mouse gene names and germline throughout. The read comes to an end 1 residue before the CDR3 does, leaving the germline J gene to fill in the end. The gene calls are TRBV26 and TRBJ2-5; 9 bases agree with TRBD1. Germline CDR1 reads KGHPV; CDR2 reads FQNQEV (reference sequence). The trim removed 4 bases at V and 8 bases at J, leaving 7 bases unmatched. The CDR3 sequence is 14 residues long. The CDR3: CASSHRDRAGTQYF. CDR3 DNA (partial): TGTGCCAGCAGTCACCGGGACAGGGCGGGCACCCAGTAC. Full variable domain (remainder filled in from reference TRBV26 and TRBJ2-5): NSKVIQTPRYLVKGQGQKAKMRCIPEKGHPVVFWYQQNKNNEFKFLINFQNQEVLQQIDMTEKRFSAECPSNSPCSLEIQSSEAGDSALYLCASSHRDRAGTQYFGPGTRLLVL.

This clone is medium-sized by share. Gene labels here are mouse ones. The read ends 1 residue early relative to the CDR3; the germline J gene fills the gap. This chain joins TRBV3 and TRBJ1-4, with D possibly being TRBD1 (5 bases). From germline, CDR1 is SNHLY and CDR2 FYNGKV (reference sequence). V gave up 5 bases and J gave up 0 bases, with 7 bases separating them. The CDR3 has 14 residues. CDR3 sequence: CASSRTISNERLFF. The DNA read from the CDR3 is TGTGCCAGCAGCAGGACAATTTCCAACGAAAGATTATTT.